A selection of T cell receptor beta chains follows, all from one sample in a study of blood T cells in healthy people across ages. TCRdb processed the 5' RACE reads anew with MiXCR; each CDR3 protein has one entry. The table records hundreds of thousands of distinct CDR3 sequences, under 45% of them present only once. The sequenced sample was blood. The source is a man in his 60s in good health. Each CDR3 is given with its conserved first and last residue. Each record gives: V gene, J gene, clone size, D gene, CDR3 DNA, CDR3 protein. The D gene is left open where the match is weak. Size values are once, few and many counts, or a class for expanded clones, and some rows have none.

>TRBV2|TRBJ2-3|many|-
TGTGCCAGCAGTGAAATCCGACTCTACACAGATACGCAGTATTTT
CASSEIRLYTDTQYF
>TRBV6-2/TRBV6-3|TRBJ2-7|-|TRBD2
TGTGCCACAGAGGAGCGGGGGGGCTCCTACGAGCAGTACTTC
CATEERGGSYEQYF
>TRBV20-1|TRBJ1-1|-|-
TGCAGTGCTAGGGACAGTTCTCGAGCTTTCTTT
CSARDSSRAFF
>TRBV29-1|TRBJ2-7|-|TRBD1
TGCAGCGTGGTGCAGGGGGCTTCCTACGAGCAGTACTTC
CSVVQGASYEQYF
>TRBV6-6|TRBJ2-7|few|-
TGTGCCAGCAGTTACTCGAGAGAGGCCTACGAGCAGTACTTC
CASSYSREAYEQYF
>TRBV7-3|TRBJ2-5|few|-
TGTGCCAGCAGCTTAATTGGCAGCCTCCGAGAGACCCAGTACTTC
CASSLIGSLRETQYF
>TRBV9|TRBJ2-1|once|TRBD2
TGTGCCAGCAGTAGGACTAGCGGGAACTCCCCCTACAATGGGCAGTTCTTC
CASSRTSGNSPYNGQFF
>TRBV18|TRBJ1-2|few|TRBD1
TGTGCCAGCTCACCTCCCCTCGACAGGGCTAACTATGGCTACACCTTC
CASSPPLDRANYGYTF
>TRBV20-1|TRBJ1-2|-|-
TGCAGTGCTAGAGATTGGGTGGTGGGGTATGGCTACACCTTC
CSARDWVVGYGYTF
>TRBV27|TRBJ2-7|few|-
TGTGCCAGCACCCCCGTAGGGGGGTATTACGAGCAGTACTTC
CASTPVGGYYEQYF
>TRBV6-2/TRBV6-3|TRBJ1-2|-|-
TGTGCCAGCAGTAACGACAGGCCCTATGGCTACACCTTC
CASSNDRPYGYTF
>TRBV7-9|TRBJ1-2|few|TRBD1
TGTGCCAGCAGCTTTGTGTCAGGGGGGGATGGCTACACCTTC
CASSFVSGGDGYTF
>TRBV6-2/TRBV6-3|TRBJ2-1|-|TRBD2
TGTGCCAGCGGGGTAGCGGGGGCCTACAATGAGCAGTTCTTC
CASGVAGAYNEQFF
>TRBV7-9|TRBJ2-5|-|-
TGTGCCAGCAGCTCCACAGGGCCCCCTGAGACCCAGTACTTC
CASSSTGPPETQYF
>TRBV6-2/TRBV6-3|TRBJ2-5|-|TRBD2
TGTGCCAGCAGTAAACCGACTAGCGGGGGATTGAAGACCCAGTACTTC
CASSKPTSGGLKTQYF
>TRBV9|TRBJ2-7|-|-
TGTGCCAGCAGCGGCCGGGACGGACCCTACGAGCAGTACTTC
CASSGRDGPYEQYF
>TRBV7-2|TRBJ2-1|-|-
TGTGCCAGCAGCTTAGACCCTAGCGCGGGGGAGCAGTTCTTC
CASSLDPSAGEQFF
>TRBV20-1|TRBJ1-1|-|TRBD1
TGCAGTGCGGGACAGGGGCGCACTGAAGCTTTCTTT
CSAGQGRTEAFF
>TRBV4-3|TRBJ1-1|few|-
TGCGCCAGCAGCCACCAGGCGCAGGACCCTAAGGCTTTCTTT
CASSHQAQDPKAFF
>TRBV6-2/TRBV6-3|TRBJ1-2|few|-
TGTGCCAGCACCCCCGACCTGGAAGGCTACACCTTC
CASTPDLEGYTF
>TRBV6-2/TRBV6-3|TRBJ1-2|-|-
TGTGCCAGCAGTGGGCTTACAGGTCCACGGGACTATGGCTACACCTTC
CASSGLTGPRDYGYTF
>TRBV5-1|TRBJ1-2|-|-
TGCGCCAGCAGCTTTAGCGGGCCTCCTAACTATGGCTACACCTTC
CASSFSGPPNYGYTF
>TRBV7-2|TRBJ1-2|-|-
TGTGCCAGCAGCCCGGGACTGACGGGGGATGGCTACACCTTC
CASSPGLTGDGYTF
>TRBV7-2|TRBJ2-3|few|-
TGTGCCAGCAGCTCGACCAGAAGCACAGATACGCAGTATTTT
CASSSTRSTDTQYF
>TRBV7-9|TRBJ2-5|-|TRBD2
TGTGCCAGCAGCTCGACACCTAAGACTAGCTACGAGACCCAGTACTTC
CASSSTPKTSYETQYF
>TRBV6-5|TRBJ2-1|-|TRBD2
TGTACCAGCAGTGAGGGGACTAGCGGAAATGAGCAGTTCTTC
CTSSEGTSGNEQFF
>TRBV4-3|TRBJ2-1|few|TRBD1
TGCGCCAGCAGCCATCTCACAGGGGATGAGCAGTTCTTC
CASSHLTGDEQFF
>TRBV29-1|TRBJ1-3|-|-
TGCAGCGTTGAACTCCGACCGTCCCCGCAGGGAAACACCATATATTTT
CSVELRPSPQGNTIYF
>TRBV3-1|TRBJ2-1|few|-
TGTGCCAGCAGCCCCCCCTATCTGCCCTCGGTTTTTGAGCAGTTCTTC
CASSPPYLPSVFEQFF
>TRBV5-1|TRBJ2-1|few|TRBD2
TGCGCCAGCACCCGGGGGGACCACAATGAGCAGTTCTTC
CASTRGDHNEQFF
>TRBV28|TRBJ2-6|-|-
TGTGCCAGCAGTCACCCGGGGGCCGACGTCCTGACTTTC
CASSHPGADVLTF
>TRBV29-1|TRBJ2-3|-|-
TGCAGCGTTGGTGGGGGTAGTAGCGCAGATACGCAGTATTTT
CSVGGGSSADTQYF
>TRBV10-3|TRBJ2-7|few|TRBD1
TGTGCCATCAGTACGGACAGGGTCGGCGAGCAGTACTTC
CAISTDRVGEQYF
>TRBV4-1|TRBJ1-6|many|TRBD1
TGCGCCAGCAGCCCGGACAGGACTAATTCACCCCTCCACTTT
CASSPDRTNSPLHF
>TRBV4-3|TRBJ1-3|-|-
TGCGCCAGCAGCCGAGTACTCAAATCCTCTGGAAACACCATATATTTT
CASSRVLKSSGNTIYF
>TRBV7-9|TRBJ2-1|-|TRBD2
TGTGCCGGAAAGACTAGCGGGGGCAATGAGCAGTTCTTC
CAGKTSGGNEQFF
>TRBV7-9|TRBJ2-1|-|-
TGTGCCAGCAGCCCCCGGGATCGCCGGGGCTATGAGCAGTTCTTC
CASSPRDRRGYEQFF
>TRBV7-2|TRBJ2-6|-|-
TGTGCCAGCAGCTCCGGGACTTTCACCTCTGGGGCCAACGTCCTGACTTTC
CASSSGTFTSGANVLTF
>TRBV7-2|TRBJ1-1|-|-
TGTGCCGGCAGCCCCTTCGGTGGAACTGAAGCTTTCTTT
CAGSPFGGTEAFF
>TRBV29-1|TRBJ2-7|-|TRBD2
TGCAGCGTTTGGAGCGGGGGGGCCTACGAGCAGTACTTC
CSVWSGGAYEQYF
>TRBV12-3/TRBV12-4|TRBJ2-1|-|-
TGTGCCAGCAGGCAGGCGTACAATGAGCAGTTCTTC
CASRQAYNEQFF
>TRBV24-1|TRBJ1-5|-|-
TGTGCCACCAGTGATTCACGGGGGTTGAATCAGCCCCAGCATTTT
CATSDSRGLNQPQHF
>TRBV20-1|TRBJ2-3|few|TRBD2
TGCAGTGCTAGAACCCCCGGAGTAGCGGGGGGGCTAACAGATACGCAGTATTTT
CSARTPGVAGGLTDTQYF